These 27 T cell receptor beta chains share one sample of origin, sequenced in a study of T cells in Graves' hyperthyroidism and ophthalmopathy. Amplification of TCR beta CDR3 regions used RNA as the template. The HTBI set primed first-round TCR CDR3 RT-PCR. Using its own MiXCR run on the multiplex PCR reads, TCRdb lists one record per CDR3 protein. The repertoire includes hundreds of thousands of distinct CDR3 sequences, 11% to 15% of them detected once, and approximately 5.7% sits in the top ten. The specimen was blood. The origin of the receptors is a woman aged 25 to 39 with Graves' hyperthyroidism that later progressed to Graves' ophthalmopathy.

This clonotype was detected a few times. The chain recombines TRBV27 with TRBJ2-1; D may match TRBD1 or TRBD2 (6 bases each). Germline V gene lookup returns CDR1 MNHEY and CDR2 SMNVEV (reference sequence). This CDR3 has 13 amino acids. Trimming took off 5 bases at V and 15 bases at J, with 20 bases between the two ends. CDR3 amino acids: CASSQYREEEGFF. DNA for the CDR3: TGTGCCAGCAGTCAATACAGGGAAGAGGAGGGGTTCTTC.

There are many counts of this clonotype. The J gene is TRBJ1-1, the V gene TRBV12-3 or TRBV12-4; D is ambiguous. The CDR3 contains 11 residues. Trimming took off 5 bases at V and 8 bases at J, with 9 bases between the two ends. CDR3 region: CASSLQSEAFF. The CDR3 DNA sequence: TGTGCCAGCAGTCTTCAGAGCGAAGCTTTCTTT.

This chain links TRBV4-1 with TRBJ2-3; 11 bases are shared with TRBD2. The CDR3 runs 17 residues. Trimming at V came to 2 bases and at J to 3 bases, leaving 7 bases not matched to a gene. Per the germline V gene, CDR1 is MGHRA and CDR2 is YSYEKL. In DNA form, the CDR3 reads TGCGCCAGCAGCCAACTCACAACTAGCGGGGGAACAGATACGCAGTATTTT. This codes for CASSQLTTSGGTDTQYF.

This clonotype was detected many times. The chain is built from TRBV28 and TRBJ2-7; 7 bases line up with TRBD1. Unmatched junction bases numbered 12, after V lost 4 bases and J lost 3 bases. This CDR3 contains 16 residues. CDR1 is MDHEN, CDR2 SYDVKM, per germline. In DNA, the CDR3 is TGTGCCAGCAGTTCAGGCCGGACAGGAGCCTACTACGAGCAGTACTTC. It specifies CASSSGRTGAYYEQYF.

This clonotype was detected ten times or more. The chain uses TRBV27 and TRBJ2-3, with 10 bases fitting TRBD2. Looked up from germline, CDR1 is MNHEY and CDR2 is SMNVEV (reference sequence). V gave up 3 bases and J gave up 3 bases; unmatched junction bases: 9. This CDR3 has 17 amino acids. CDR3 sequence reads: CASSLWASGSLTDTQYF. As DNA, the CDR3 is TGTGCCAGCAGTTTGTGGGCTAGCGGGAGCTTAACAGATACGCAGTATTTT.

This clonotype was counted ten times or more. The chain carries TRBV10-1 and TRBJ1-1; D remains ambiguous. The germline gives CDR1 WNHNN, CDR2 SYGVQD (reference sequence). The ends were cut back, 0 bases at V and 5 bases at J, with 10 bases in the middle. CDR3 length: 14 amino acids. The CDR3 DNA sequence: TGCGCCAGCAGTGAGTCGGAGGGAACTACTGAAGCTTTCTTT. It is translated as CASSESEGTTEAFF.

This clonotype has a count of ten or more. Here the CDR3 reads CSVDGTETAYNEQFF. CDR3 nucleotides: TGCAGCGTTGATGGGACCGAGACGGCGTACAATGAGCAGTTCTTC. The V gene is TRBV29-1, the J gene TRBJ2-1; D assignment may be TRBD1 or TRBD2 (5 bases each). Trimming pared 3 bases from V and 4 bases from J, leaving 16 bases between. Germline lookup yields CDR1 SQVTM and CDR2 ANQGSEA. The CDR3 has 15 residues.

This clonotype was detected ten times or more. The V and J genes are TRBV12-3 or TRBV12-4 and TRBJ2-5, with a possible D match to TRBD1 (5 bases). This CDR3 is built from 13 residues. V was pared by 3 bases and J by 5 bases, with 10 bases between. This CDR3 reads CASSFPGRETQYF. As DNA, the CDR3 is TGTGCCAGCAGTTTCCCAGGGCGGGAGACCCAGTACTTC.

Concerning this clonotype itself: This may be a read error, as it is one base from a much larger clone. This chain links TRBV19 with TRBJ1-1; D not resolved. With 6 bases removed from V and 3 bases from J, the gap between germline ends came to 17 bases. The CDR3 has 15 residues. Germline-derived CDR1 and CDR2 are LNHDA and SQIVND (reference sequence). CDR3 sequence: CASRLGPVDHTEAFF. The CDR3 region has the DNA TGTGCCAGTAGACTAGGACCGGTTGATCACACTGAAGCTTTCTTT.

In this sample, this clonotype turned up many times. The chain joins TRBV19 to TRBJ2-2; 12 bases fit TRBD2. Germline CDR1 and CDR2: LNHDA and SQIVND (reference sequence). The CDR3 runs to 15 residues. The ends lost 4 bases at V and 5 bases at J; junction bases unmatched: 2. DNA for the CDR3: TGTGCCAGTAGTAAGACTAGCGGGAGAACCGGGGAGCTGTTTTTT. Protein product: CASSKTSGRTGELFF. The entire variable domain, with the rest obtained from reference TRBV19 and TRBJ2-2, is as follows: DGGITQSPKYLFRKEGQNVTLSCEQNLNHDAMYWYRQDPGQGLRLIYYSQIVNDFQKGDIAEGYSVSREKKESFPLTVTSAQKNPTAFYLCASSKTSGRTGELFFGEGSRLTVL.

This clonotype was detected a few times. The chain has TRBV20-1 and TRBJ2-4; D uncertain. Between the trimmed V and J ends, which lost 6 bases and 8 bases, there was a span of 17 bases. The CDR3 totals 13 residues. Germline loops: CDR1 DFQATT, CDR2 SNEGSKA (reference sequence). DNA of the CDR3: TGCAGTGCCAGCCGGGCCCCAGTGGACATTCAGTACTTC. Translating it yields CSASRAPVDIQYF.

The chain has TRBV25-1 and TRBJ2-7, with D tentatively TRBD2 (6 bases). V lost 5 bases and J 6 bases, leaving 17 bases between the germline ends. The length of the CDR3 is 14 residues. CDR1 is MGHDK and CDR2 is SYGVNS in the germline V gene. The CDR3 sequence: CASSWAGISGEQYF. As DNA, the CDR3 is TGTGCCAGCAGTTGGGCGGGGATATCGGGCGAGCAGTACTTC.

In the case of this clonotype: A single base separates this from a much larger clone, so it may be a read error. The chain carries TRBV7-2 and TRBJ1-5, with D uncertain. The CDR3 sequence is 16 residues long. Germline V gene data show CDR1 as SGHTA and CDR2 as FQGNSA. The CDR3 coding sequence is TGTGCCAGCAGCTTAGGGAACAGCTTTAGCAATCAGCCCCGGCATTTT. Its protein product is CASSLGNSFSNQPRHF.

This clonotype came up a few times. The chain uses TRBV27 and TRBJ2-1; D is ambiguous. V lost 0 bases, J lost 9 bases, and 9 bases lay in between. CDR1 MNHEY and CDR2 SMNVEV come from the germline V gene (reference sequence). This CDR3 is 13 amino acids long. The CDR3 sequence is CASSLSPNGEQFF. The CDR3 bases are TGTGCCAGCAGTTTATCCCCCAACGGTGAGCAGTTCTTC.

This clonotype has just one count. The rearrangement uses TRBV20-1 and TRBJ2-2; possibly TRBD2 for D (6 bases). The CDR3 is 20 residues long. Germline lookup yields CDR1 DFQATT and CDR2 SNEGSKA (reference sequence). The V end was cut by 1 base, the J end by 3 bases, with 27 bases between. CDR3 bases: TGCAGTGCTAGAGTATCTTTAGGAGGGGCGGTAGGTCTTTACACCGGGGAGCTGTTTTTT. This translates into CSARVSLGGAVGLYTGELFF.

This clonotype was picked up many times. The chain recombines TRBV30 with TRBJ1-5; tentative D call: TRBD1 (5 bases). The CDR3 totals 13 residues. Germline V lookup: CDR1 GTSNPN, CDR2 SVGIG (reference sequence). The germline V and J ends were trimmed by 0 bases and 4 bases, with 7 bases remaining between them. The CDR3 protein is CAWSVKGNQPQHF. The CDR3 coding sequence is TGTGCCTGGAGTGTAAAGGGGAATCAGCCCCAGCATTTT.

This clonotype was seen at least ten times. This chain uses TRBV3-1 with TRBJ2-2; D perhaps matches TRBD1 (5 bases). The CDR3 is made up of 14 amino acids. Germline V CDR1 and CDR2: LGHDT, YNNKEL (reference sequence). CDR3 DNA sequence: TGTGCTTCGAGAAGGGGCTGGGACACCGGGGAGCTGTTTTTT. Its translation: CASRRGWDTGELFF. Full variable domain (missing parts from reference TRBV3-1 and TRBJ2-2): DTAVSQTPKYLVTQMGNDKSIKCEQNLGHDTMYWYKQDSKKFLKIMFSYNNKELIINETVPNRFSPKSPDKAHLNLHINSLELGDSAVYFCASRRGWDTGELFFGEGSRLTVL.

This clonotype was recorded at least ten times. The CDR3 spells CSVARGGTDTQYF. CDR3 nucleotide sequence: TGCAGCGTTGCGAGGGGGGGCACAGATACGCAGTATTTT. The chain carries TRBV29-1 and TRBJ2-3, with D tentatively TRBD1 or TRBD2 (6 bases each). CDR1 SQVTM and CDR2 ANQGSEA come from the germline V gene. The CDR3 loop spans 13 amino acids. Trimming shortened V by 4 bases and J by 1 base, and 9 bases separated the two germline ends.

Ten or more counts support this clonotype. The V call is TRBV20-1, the J call TRBJ1-1; 7 bases are a match to TRBD1. V lost 5 bases to trimming and J lost 1 base; unmatched junction nucleotides: 4. There are 13 residues in the CDR3. Per the germline V gene, CDR1 is DFQATT and CDR2 is SNEGSKA (reference sequence). In nucleotides, the CDR3 is TGCAGTGCTGAGGGACAGCGGAACACTGAAGCTTTCTTT. Translated, it gives CSAEGQRNTEAFF.

This clonotype has ten or more counts. The chain carries TRBV11-1 and TRBJ2-2; no clear D gene. The germline gives CDR1 SGHAT, CDR2 FQDESV (reference sequence). Trimming stripped 1 base from V and 1 base from J, with 7 bases between. The CDR3 is 15 amino acids. CDR3 loop: CASSLGRQNTGELFF. Here the CDR3 DNA reads TGTGCCAGCAGCTTAGGCAGACAGAACACCGGGGAGCTGTTTTTT.

This clonotype occurred many times. The chain employs TRBV30 and TRBJ1-1, with TRBD1 matching 7 bases. CDR1 and CDR2 (germline): GTSNPN, SVGIG (reference sequence). This CDR3 spans 15 amino acids. V shed 1 base, J shed 1 base, and the junction held 6 bases outside the gene matches. CDR3 region: CAWSALGGRNTEAFF. The CDR3 nucleotides read TGTGCCTGGAGTGCTTTAGGGGGCCGGAACACTGAAGCTTTCTTT.

This clonotype was observed many times. This chain uses TRBV12-3 or TRBV12-4 with TRBJ2-7; 8 positions agree with TRBD2. This CDR3 comprises 17 residues. The J segment lost 3 bases and the V segment lost 5 bases, leaving 15 bases of the junction unmatched. As DNA, the CDR3 is TGTGCCAGCAGTAGATCTGGGAGCGGGAGTGGTTTCTACGAGCAGTACTTC. Translated: CASSRSGSGSGFYEQYF.

In its sample, this clonotype was seen many times. J is TRBJ2-1 and V is TRBV30; weak D call: TRBD1 (6 bases). Germline V gives CDR1 GTSNPN, CDR2 SVGIG (reference sequence). Trimming stripped 1 base from V and 9 bases from J, with 13 bases between. This CDR3 is built from 13 residues. CDR3 sequence reads: CAWSAYRDGEQFF. CDR3 nucleotide sequence: TGTGCCTGGAGTGCCTACAGGGACGGTGAGCAGTTCTTC.

This clonotype was seen ten or more times. This chain links TRBV6-1 with TRBJ1-1; no clear D. The CDR3 consists of 13 residues. The V end lost 10 bases, the J end lost 0 bases, and 12 bases lay between the germline ends. Germline V lookup: CDR1 MNHNS, CDR2 SASEGT. The CDR3 spells CATSGQVNTEAFF. The CDR3 DNA follows: TGTGCCACCAGCGGGCAGGTGAACACTGAAGCTTTCTTT.

As for this clonotype: A read error may account for a junction end that differs from germline. The chain links TRBV6-1 to TRBJ2-7, with TRBD1 identical over 8 bases. Germline loops: CDR1 MNHNS, CDR2 SASEGT. CDR3 length equals 14 residues. In DNA, the CDR3 is TGTGCCGGCAGTGACGGACAGGGAGGCTACGAGCAGTACTTC. Protein product: CAGSDGQGGYEQYF.

This chain joins TRBV11-1 and TRBJ2-5; 10 bases are shared with TRBD1. The CDR3 consists of 15 residues. Looked up from germline, CDR1 is SGHAT and CDR2 is FQDESV (reference sequence). V lost 5 bases, J lost 2 bases, and 5 bases stayed unmatched. CDR3 sequence (DNA): TGTGCCAGCAGCCTAGGGACAGGGGATCAAGAGACCCAGTACTTC. Protein product: CASSLGTGDQETQYF. Variable domain in full (rest from reference TRBV11-1 and TRBJ2-5): EAEVAQSPRYKITEKSQAVAFWCDPISGHATLYWYRQILGQGPELLVQFQDESVVDDSQLPKDRFSAERLKGVDSTLKIQPAELGDSAMYLCASSLGTGDQETQYFGPGTRLLVL.

The genes are TRBV11-3 and TRBJ2-7; the D gene could be TRBD1 or TRBD2 (5 bases each). Germline CDR1 SGHNT, CDR2 YENEEA. The CDR3 spans 15 residues. V lost 6 bases, J lost 0 bases, and 15 bases lay in between. CDR3 residues: CASRQYGGFSYEQYF. The CDR3 region has the DNA TGTGCCAGCAGGCAATATGGGGGTTTCTCCTACGAGCAGTACTTC.